This TCR beta chain originates from a study of identical twins. Study conclusions and caveats: There was more out-of-frame TCR alpha sharing in monozygotic twins than models estimated.

A few counts support this clonotype. Its antigen is unidentified. Germline lookup yields CDR1 MNHEY and CDR2 SVGEGT. V dropped 2 bases and J dropped 5 bases, with 3 bases sitting between them. This CDR3 spans 11 amino acids. TCRdb re-derived calls from the 5' RACE reads in MiXCR, one entry per CDR3 protein. The table lists about 290,000 distinct CDR3 sequences, over 8.5% of them singletons. These data also formed part of another study, on yellow fever vaccine responses in identical twins.

V usage is TRBV6-2 or TRBV6-3 and J usage is TRBJ1-1; the D is unclear. This clonotype was obtained from a young woman in good health. Sequencing was carried out using CD8+ T cells sorted from blood. The CDR3: CASSYPTEAFF. The CDR3 DNA sequence: TGTGCCAGCAGTTACCCGACTGAAGCTTTCTTT.